Below, 16 T cell receptor beta chains from the same sample are listed, as sequenced in a study of human T cells and chemical hapten exposure (dated by TCRdb to about 2021). The library was obtained by RACE. Instrument used: NextSeq 500. TCRdb ran its own pipeline on the public reads, namely fastp trimming at Q25 and MiXCR clone calling, and kept in-frame beta chains. Entries are consolidated by CDR3 protein sequence, retaining the most common genes and DNA. The table for this sample lists 60,000 to 80,000 distinct CDR3 sequences; around 30% of them were counted only once. In total, the top ten clones hold about 10% of the sample. The sample's time point label, decoded: patch test 1, 2 weeks after DPC sensitization. Read against the paper, the sample's treatment or condition label means: therapeutic diphenylcyclopropenone sensitization with weekly scalp DPC. Specimen: whole blood, collected in connection with sensitization to the hapten diphenylcyclopropenone (DPC). These receptors were collected from a man aged 40-49 years with alopecia areata. Some clones in this sample may be carry-over from other donors' samples.

The chain couples TRBV10-3 to TRBJ2-1; a weak D match, TRBD1 (8 bases). This CDR3 has 14 residues. V was cut by 11 bases and J by 0 bases, with 14 bases left in between. Germline lookup yields CDR1 ENHRY and CDR2 SYGVKD. CDR3 loop: CAAGDRSSYNEQFF. The CDR3, as DNA: TGTGCCGCGGGGGACAGGAGCTCCTACAATGAGCAGTTCTTC.

V gene TRBV19 combines with J gene TRBJ2-1; a possible D gene is TRBD1 (6 bases). This CDR3 has 15 amino acids. Germline CDR1 LNHDA, CDR2 SQIVND (reference sequence). Trimming left V 9 bases short and J 0 bases short, with 15 bases between. The CDR3: CASRADRSSYNEQFF. CDR3 sequence (DNA): TGTGCCAGCCGGGCGGACAGATCCTCCTACAATGAGCAGTTCTTC.

The V gene is TRBV12-3 or TRBV12-4, the J gene TRBJ1-1; TRBD1 matches 7 bases. The CDR3 sequence is 13 residues long. The J segment lost 6 bases and the V segment lost 6 bases, leaving 7 bases of the junction unmatched. CDR3 coding DNA: TGTGCCAGCAGCATACGACAGGGAGCTGAAGCTTTCTTT. This sequence encodes CASSIRQGAEAFF.

This clonotype has more than one count but fewer than ten. J is TRBJ1-4 and V is TRBV4-3; D ambiguous. This CDR3 comprises 16 residues. The V and J ends lost 0 bases and 0 bases respectively, with 8 bases between them. CDR1 and CDR2 from the germline V gene are LGHNA and YSLEER. Here the CDR3 reads CASSQDFRATNEKLFF. DNA for the CDR3: TGCGCCAGCAGCCAAGATTTCCGTGCAACTAATGAAAAACTGTTTTTT.

The J gene is TRBJ2-3, the V gene TRBV12-3 or TRBV12-4; the match to TRBD2 covers 9 bases. Trimming removed 5 bases from V and 5 bases from J; junction bases left unmatched: 11. The CDR3 spans 16 residues. The CDR3 DNA is TGTGCCAGCAGTCCGTTTGCGACTAGCGGAGGAGATACGCAGTATTTT. Translated, it gives CASSPFATSGGDTQYF.

This rearrangement joins TRBV2 to TRBJ2-3, with 10 positions matching TRBD2. The CDR3 has 12 residues. Per germline, CDR1 SNHLY and CDR2 FYNNEI. The ends lost 7 bases at V and 6 bases at J; junction bases unmatched: 1. The CDR3 here is CASKAGGDTQYF. The DNA of the CDR3 is TGTGCCAGCAAAGCGGGAGGGGATACGCAGTATTTT.

V is TRBV11-2 and J is TRBJ2-3; D gene uncertain. The CDR3 has 10 residues. Germline V gene sequence: CDR1 SGHAT, CDR2 FQNNGV. The V end lost 8 bases, the J end lost 5 bases, and 5 bases lay between the germline ends. The CDR3 DNA sequence: TGTGCCAGCGAGGAAGATACGCAGTATTTT. Its translation: CASEEDTQYF.

The chain uses TRBV24-1 and TRBJ2-1; D might be TRBD2 (6 bases). V dropped 6 bases and J dropped 4 bases, with 12 bases sitting between them. Germline CDR1 is KGHDR and CDR2 is SFDVKD. The CDR3 spans 14 residues. The CDR3 spells CATSQPRDYNEQFF. The CDR3 DNA reads TGTGCCACCAGTCAACCGCGGGATTACAATGAGCAGTTCTTC.

This clonotype was seen only a few times. This sequence joins TRBV28 and TRBJ1-6; D possibly corresponds to TRBD1 (6 bases). V was clipped by 6 bases and J by 7 bases, with 19 bases between them. The CDR3 consists of 16 residues. Germline values: CDR1 MDHEN, CDR2 SYDVKM. The CDR3 DNA is TGTGCCAGCAGCCCCCAAATTGGGGGCTTGAATTCACCCCTCCACTTT. Its translation is CASSPQIGGLNSPLHF.

The chain has TRBV13 and TRBJ2-1, with TRBD2 identical over 12 bases. This CDR3 contains 16 residues. The germline gives CDR1 PRHDT, CDR2 FYEKMQ (reference sequence). The V segment lost 5 bases and the J segment 8 bases; nucleotides outside the gene matches: 10. The CDR3 sequence is CASSNTLAGGPDEQFF. CDR3 DNA: TGTGCCAGCAGCAACACGCTAGCGGGAGGGCCTGATGAGCAGTTCTTC.

The chain employs TRBV19 and TRBJ1-4; 9 bases map to TRBD1. CDR1 is LNHDA and CDR2 is SQIVND in the germline V gene (reference sequence). The CDR3 extends over 14 amino acids. J was trimmed by 6 bases and V by 8 bases; bases with no gene match: 7. In DNA form, the CDR3 reads TGTGCCAGTCGGTCGGGACAGGGATATGAAAAACTGTTTTTT. Translating it yields CASRSGQGYEKLFF. Complete variable domain (other parts from reference TRBV19 and TRBJ1-4): DGGITQSPKYLFRKEGQNVTLSCEQNLNHDAMYWYRQDPGQGLRLIYYSQIVNDFQKGDIAEGYSVSREKKESFPLTVTSAQKNPTAFYLCASRSGQGYEKLFFGSGTQLSVL.

Only a few counts were recorded for this clonotype. The gene calls are TRBV4-3 and TRBJ1-2, with 7 bases lining up with TRBD1. J was trimmed by 3 bases and V by 0 bases; bases with no gene match: 7. Germline V lookup: CDR1 LGHNA, CDR2 YSLEER. The CDR3 totals 16 residues. The chain's CDR3 is CASSQDYRGGDYGYTF. The CDR3 DNA is TGCGCCAGCAGCCAAGATTATAGAGGGGGCGACTATGGCTACACCTTC.

The chain combines TRBV27 with TRBJ1-5, with TRBD1 matching over 10 bases. Germline loops: CDR1 MNHEY, CDR2 SMNVEV (reference sequence). This CDR3 region has 12 residues. V lost 8 bases and J lost 8; bases outside the gene matches: 3. The CDR3 is CASGDRGEPQHF. CDR3 DNA: TGTGCCAGCGGGGACAGGGGTGAGCCCCAGCATTTT.

This clonotype has a handful of counts. The genes are TRBV20-1 and TRBJ2-5; D may be TRBD2 (5 bases). Germline values: CDR1 DFQATT, CDR2 SNEGSKA (reference sequence). The germline V and J ends were trimmed by 2 bases and 5 bases, with 12 bases remaining between them. The CDR3 has 13 residues. The CDR3 coding sequence is TGCAGTGCTAGAACGGGATTCTCGGAGACCCAGTACTTC. Protein product: CSARTGFSETQYF.

The chain joins TRBV15 to TRBJ2-5; D possibly corresponds to TRBD1 (5 bases). CDR3 length equals 13 residues. CDR1 is LNHNV and CDR2 is YYDKDF in the germline V gene (reference sequence). V lost 5 bases and J 1 base, leaving 8 bases between the germline ends. This CDR3 is CATSSDTQETQYF. The CDR3 nucleotides read TGTGCCACCAGCTCGGACACCCAAGAGACCCAGTACTTC.

The gene calls are TRBV2 and TRBJ2-2; tentatively, D is TRBD1 or TRBD2 (5 bases each). Looked up from germline, CDR1 is SNHLY and CDR2 is FYNNEI. The germline V and J ends were trimmed by 5 bases and 8 bases, with 18 bases remaining between them. The length of the CDR3 is 15 residues. The CDR3, as DNA: TGTGCCAGCAGTCCGGGACCCAAGGTGTTGGGGGAGCTGTTTTTT. It specifies CASSPGPKVLGELFF. Filled out from reference TRBV2 and TRBJ2-2, the complete variable domain reads EPEVTQTPSHQVTQMGQEVILRCVPISNHLYFYWYRQILGQKVEFLVSFYNNEISEKSEIFDDQFSVERPDGSNFTLKIRSTKLEDSAMYFCASSPGPKVLGELFFGEGSRLTVL.